The present TCR beta chain was sequenced within a study of a mutant IDH1 vaccine in newly diagnosed glioma. Turning to the study itself: Every participant had undergone radiotherapy, temozolomide, or both before, and most underwent both.

The time point denotes: baseline, week 1 (first vaccination visit). Specified treatment: pre-vaccination baseline after standard-of-care therapy. Astrocytomas found in donors were new, WHO grade 3 or 4, IDH1-mutant and ATRX-lost. This table comes from immunoSEQ multiplex PCR, and its TCRdb copy is limited to in-frame clones, with some not included. The sample has about 68,000 clones, less than 85% seen once. Trimming took 0 bases from V and 4 from J, leaving 12 bases between them. Germline assignment: CDR1 MNHNS and CDR2 SASEGT. This CDR3 comprises 16 residues. Sequencing used PBMCs, obtained from a glioma patient treated with radiotherapy, temozolomide or both. This chain joins TRBV6-1 and TRBJ2-2, with a tentative D call TRBD2 (7 bases). The sequence derives from a man aged 45-65 years with glioma. This CDR3 is CASSEAGGPFTGELFF. For the CDR3, the DNA is TGTGCCAGCAGTGAAGCGGGGGGGCCTTTCACCGGGGAGCTGTTTTTT.